Following are 23 T cell receptor beta chains from one sample sequenced in a study of high-grade serous ovarian cancer treatment subgroups. Tumor samples were obtained before definitive surgery or chemotherapy. Clones were read by immunoSEQ multiplex PCR, and TCRdb kept only the in-frame ones, dropping some. The sample records about 36,000 clones, 70% to 80% being singletons. The sample consisted of tumor tissue. Receptor source: a human donor with high-grade serous ovarian cancer.

This clone was seen a few times. CDR3 nucleotide sequence: TGTGCCAGCAAACGGGACAGGGGCTCCTACGAGCAGTACTTC. Translating it yields CASKRDRGSYEQYF. This chain joins TRBV7-3 and TRBJ2-7; 10 bases agree with TRBD1. After removal of 7 bases from V and 0 bases from J, the junction contained 3 bases not matched to a gene. Germline-derived CDR1 and CDR2 are SGHTA and FQGTGA. This CDR3 is 14 amino acids long.

The V and J genes are TRBV4-2 and TRBJ2-1; D might be TRBD1 (5 bases). The CDR3 loop spans 15 amino acids. The germline CDR1 and CDR2 sequences are LGHNA and YNFKEQ. The germline V and J ends were trimmed by 0 bases and 2 bases, with 8 bases remaining between them. CDR3 in DNA: TGTGCCAGCAGCCAAGAAAAGGGGACCTACAATGAGCAGTTCTTC. Translation gives CASSQEKGTYNEQFF.

V gene TRBV27 combines with J gene TRBJ1-6, with TRBD1 as a possible D gene (5 bases). The CDR3 consists of 16 residues. Looked up from germline, CDR1 is MNHEY and CDR2 is SMNVEV (reference sequence). V lost 5 bases, J lost 0 bases, and 11 bases lay in between. The CDR3 nucleotides are TGTGCCAGCAGTGGGGGACGGAGCTCCTATAATTCACCCCTCCACTTT. Amino acid sequence: CASSGGRSSYNSPLHF.

This chain links TRBV12-5 with TRBJ2-1, with D tentatively TRBD2 (5 bases). The ends were cut back, 0 bases at V and 6 bases at J, with 15 bases in the middle. Germline loops: CDR1 LGHNT, CDR2 FRNRAP. The CDR3 covers 16 residues. The DNA for the CDR3 is TGTGCTAGTGGTTTGGTACCTCGGGATCCTCGCAATGAGCAGTTCTTC. This codes for CASGLVPRDPRNEQFF.

The chain links TRBV30 to TRBJ2-5; a possible D gene is TRBD2 (5 bases). Trimming stripped 2 bases from V and 5 bases from J, with 12 bases between. The CDR3 totals 13 residues. Germline V lookup: CDR1 GTSNPN, CDR2 SVGIG (reference sequence). The CDR3 region has the DNA TGTGCCTGGAGTAAACTAGTTAGGGAGACCCAGTACTTC. As protein: CAWSKLVRETQYF. Full variable domain (rest looked up from reference TRBV30 and TRBJ2-5): SQTIHQWPATLVQPVGSPLSLECTVEGTSNPNLYWYRQAAGRGLQLLFYSVGIGQISSEVPQNLSASRPQDRQFILSSKKLLLSDSGFYLCAWSKLVRETQYFGPGTRLLVL.

CDR3 nucleotides: TGTGCCAGCAGTCCCTTAGCGGGTAGCTCCTACAATGAGCAGTTCTTC. Its translation is CASSPLAGSSYNEQFF. The chain joins TRBV2 to TRBJ2-1; the match to TRBD2 covers 7 bases. Trimming took 5 bases from V and 0 from J; bases not matched to a gene: 7. The germline gives CDR1 SNHLY, CDR2 FYNNEI. The length of the CDR3 is 16 residues.

The rearrangement uses TRBV10-3 and TRBJ2-5; D not resolved. This CDR3 region has 13 residues. The V and J ends lost 4 bases and 8 bases respectively, with 14 bases between them. Germline CDR1 ENHRY, CDR2 SYGVKD. The CDR3 sequence: CAISGTEKVTQYF. In DNA form, the CDR3 reads TGTGCCATCAGTGGTACGGAGAAAGTCACCCAGTACTTC.

This chain joins TRBV5-6 and TRBJ2-1; TRBD2 matches 9 bases. The germline gives CDR1 SGHDT, CDR2 YYEEEE. V trimming: 5 bases; J trimming: 6 bases; junction bases outside the gene matches: 18. This CDR3 is built from 18 residues. In DNA, the CDR3 is TGTGCCAGCAGGCCCAGGCTGGCGGGAGGGCCAAGTAGCAATGAGCAGTTCTTC. This gives the protein CASRPRLAGGPSSNEQFF.

The chain employs TRBV28 and TRBJ1-2; D is perhaps TRBD1 (6 bases). The germline V gene has CDR1 MDHEN and CDR2 SYDVKM. The CDR3 is 15 residues long. Trimming pared 2 bases from V and 8 bases from J, leaving 18 bases between. The CDR3 sequence is CASSLGGGRGWGYTF. CDR3 sequence (DNA): TGTGCCAGCAGTTTAGGAGGGGGTCGCGGTTGGGGCTACACCTTC.

This chain links TRBV5-1 with TRBJ2-7; the D gene is possibly TRBD2 (6 bases). This CDR3 has 14 residues. V was shortened by 4 bases and J by 1 base, with 12 bases between the two germline ends. CDR1 and CDR2 (germline): SGHRS, YFSETQ. CDR3 loop: CASSGTGLSYEQYF. The CDR3 region has the DNA TGCGCCAGCAGCGGGACTGGCCTTTCCTACGAGCAGTACTTC.

The rearrangement joins TRBV5-1 to TRBJ1-4, with TRBD1 as a possible D gene (5 bases). Trimming pared 6 bases from V and 3 bases from J, leaving 15 bases between. Germline V gene sequence: CDR1 SGHRS, CDR2 YFSETQ. This CDR3 spans 15 amino acids. Written as DNA, the CDR3 is TGCGCCAGCACTCCCGGGACCGCCTCTAATGAAAAACTGTTTTTT. Its translation: CASTPGTASNEKLFF.

V is TRBV5-1 and J is TRBJ2-7; 8 bases are shared with TRBD2. The CDR3 sequence is 14 residues long. Trimming took 3 bases from V and 0 from J; bases not matched to a gene: 2. Germline-derived CDR1 and CDR2 are SGHRS and YFSETQ. CDR3 sequence (DNA): TGCGCCAGCAGCTATACTAGCGGCTCCTACGAGCAGTACTTC. Protein product: CASSYTSGSYEQYF.

The V and J genes are TRBV7-2 and TRBJ2-3; possible D gene TRBD2, 7 bases. Trimming cost V 0 bases and J 1 base, with 17 bases left between them. Germline CDR1 is SGHTA and CDR2 is FQGNSA. CDR3 length equals 18 residues. CDR3 DNA sequence: TGTGCCAGCAGCTTAGCGCCTCGTGGGAGGGGGGGCACAGATACGCAGTATTTT. This translates into CASSLAPRGRGGTDTQYF.

CDR3 coding DNA: TGTGCCAGCAGTTTCCTGCTGCTCTCTGGGGCCAACGTCCTGACTTTC. Translation gives CASSFLLLSGANVLTF. The V call is TRBV28, the J call TRBJ2-6; D is uncertain. This CDR3 contains 16 residues. Germline lookup yields CDR1 MDHEN and CDR2 SYDVKM. Trimming left V 3 bases short and J 0 bases short, with 9 bases between.

V gene TRBV28 combines with J gene TRBJ2-5; TRBD2 agrees at 14 bases. V dropped 5 bases and J dropped 3; count of bases not matched to a gene: 5. Germline V gene lookup returns CDR1 MDHEN and CDR2 SYDVKM. The CDR3 extends over 16 amino acids. The CDR3, as DNA: TGTGCCAGCAGTCCACAGGGACTAGCGGGAGAAGAGACCCAGTACTTC. Its protein is CASSPQGLAGEETQYF.

This clone has just one count. The genes are TRBV4-3 and TRBJ2-7, with TRBD2 matching over 14 bases. Trimming removed 1 base from V and 2 bases from J; junction bases left unmatched: 10. The germline CDR1 and CDR2 sequences are LGHNA and YSLEER. The CDR3 has 19 residues. The CDR3 region has the DNA TGCGCCAGCAGCCAAGGACACGGGACTAGCGGGAGAAGGGCCTACGAGCAGTACTTC. Translation gives CASSQGHGTSGRRAYEQYF.

The chain joins TRBV4-2 to TRBJ1-2; D is unclear. CDR3 length: 14 residues. The germline V gene encodes CDR1 LGHNA and CDR2 YNFKEQ. Trimming removed 2 bases from V and 2 bases from J, with 9 bases in between. The chain's CDR3 is CASSQSPGNYGYTF. CDR3 DNA: TGTGCCAGCAGCCAAAGCCCAGGAAACTATGGCTACACCTTC.

The V and J genes are TRBV27 and TRBJ2-7, with D perhaps being TRBD1 or TRBD2 (5 bases each). CDR1 is MNHEY and CDR2 is SMNVEV in the germline V gene (reference sequence). Trimming took 4 bases from V and 0 from J, leaving 10 bases between them. The CDR3 spans 14 residues. The CDR3 loop reads CASSSGTDSYEQYF. Here the CDR3 DNA reads TGTGCCAGCAGTTCGGGGACCGACTCCTACGAGCAGTACTTC.

V and J are TRBV7-8 and TRBJ2-5; 7 bases are shared with TRBD2. Germline CDR1 and CDR2: SGHVS and FQNEAQ. The V segment lost 3 bases and the J segment 5 bases; nucleotides outside the gene matches: 3. CDR3 length: 13 amino acids. The CDR3 nucleotides read TGTGCCAGCAGCTTGAGCGGGAAGGAGACCCAGTACTTC. The encoded protein is CASSLSGKETQYF.

CDR3 bases: TGTGCCAGTAGTACTTACCGACCGAACAATGAGCAGTTCTTC. Its protein is CASSTYRPNNEQFF. This rearrangement joins TRBV19 to TRBJ2-1; D is undetermined. Germline CDR1 is LNHDA and CDR2 is SQIVND (reference sequence). This CDR3 comprises 14 residues. Trimming took off 4 bases at V and 5 bases at J, with 12 bases between the two ends.

This clone came up a few times. This chain joins TRBV5-1 and TRBJ2-5; D call uncertain. Germline V gene sequence: CDR1 SGHRS, CDR2 YFSETQ. Deletions cut 5 bases from V and 1 base from J, with 12 bases between. This CDR3 is built from 14 residues. CDR3 in amino acids: CASREEDIQETQYF. CDR3 nucleotide sequence: TGCGCCAGCAGGGAAGAGGATATCCAAGAGACCCAGTACTTC. The complete variable domain, with remaining parts taken from reference TRBV5-1 and TRBJ2-5, reads KAGVTQTPRYLIKTRGQQVTLSCSPISGHRSVSWYQQTPGQGLQFLFEYFSETQRNKGNFPGRFSGRQFSNSRSEMNVSTLELGDSALYLCASREEDIQETQYFGPGTRLLVL.

This chain joins TRBV4-1 and TRBJ2-6; TRBD1 might be the D (6 bases). CDR3 size: 17 residues. Germline V lookup: CDR1 MGHRA, CDR2 YSYEKL. The germline V and J ends were trimmed by 4 bases and 4 bases, with 17 bases remaining between them. The CDR3 spells CASSPGQGPAGANVLTF. CDR3 bases: TGCGCCAGCAGCCCCGGCCAGGGGCCTGCAGGGGCCAACGTCCTGACTTTC.

The V and J genes are TRBV7-9 and TRBJ1-3; no clear D gene. V was pared by 1 base and J by 3 bases, with 7 bases between. Germline CDR1 SEHNR, CDR2 FQNEAQ (reference sequence). The CDR3 has 14 amino acids. The CDR3, as DNA: TGTGCCAGCAGCTTAGACAGAAATGGAAACACCATATATTTT. This encodes CASSLDRNGNTIYF.